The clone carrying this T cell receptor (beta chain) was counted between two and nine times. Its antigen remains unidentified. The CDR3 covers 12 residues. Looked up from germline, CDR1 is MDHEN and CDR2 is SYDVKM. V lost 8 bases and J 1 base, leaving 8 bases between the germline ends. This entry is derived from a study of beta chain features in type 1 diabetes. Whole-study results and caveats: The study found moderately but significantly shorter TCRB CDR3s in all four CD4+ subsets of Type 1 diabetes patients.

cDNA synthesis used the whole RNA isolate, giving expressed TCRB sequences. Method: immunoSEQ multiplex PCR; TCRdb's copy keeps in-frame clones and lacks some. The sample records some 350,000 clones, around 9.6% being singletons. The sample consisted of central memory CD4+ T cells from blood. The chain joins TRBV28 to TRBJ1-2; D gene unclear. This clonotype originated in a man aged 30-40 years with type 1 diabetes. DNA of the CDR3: TGTGCCAGCGGACGGCTTAACTATGGCTACACCTTC. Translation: CASGRLNYGYTF.